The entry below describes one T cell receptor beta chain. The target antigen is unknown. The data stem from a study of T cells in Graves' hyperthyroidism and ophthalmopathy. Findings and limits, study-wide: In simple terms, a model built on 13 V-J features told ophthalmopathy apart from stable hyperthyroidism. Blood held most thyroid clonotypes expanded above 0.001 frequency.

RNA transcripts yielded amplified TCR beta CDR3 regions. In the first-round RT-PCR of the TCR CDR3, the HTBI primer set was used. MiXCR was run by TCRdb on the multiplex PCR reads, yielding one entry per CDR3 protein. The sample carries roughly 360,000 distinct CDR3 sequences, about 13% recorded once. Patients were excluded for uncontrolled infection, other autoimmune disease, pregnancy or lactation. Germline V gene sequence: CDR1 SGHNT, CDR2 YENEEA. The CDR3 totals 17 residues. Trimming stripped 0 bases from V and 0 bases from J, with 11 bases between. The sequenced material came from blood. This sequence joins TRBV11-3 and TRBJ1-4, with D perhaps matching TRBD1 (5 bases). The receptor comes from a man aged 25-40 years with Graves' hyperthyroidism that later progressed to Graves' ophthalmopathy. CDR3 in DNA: TGTGCCAGCAGCTTAGAACTGGGGGTCGCAACTAATGAAAAACTGTTTTTT. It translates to CASSLELGVATNEKLFF. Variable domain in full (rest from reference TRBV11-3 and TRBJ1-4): EAGVVQSPRYKIIEKKQPVAFWCNPISGHNTLYWYLQNLGQGPELLIRYENEEAVDDSQLPKDRFSAERLKGVDSTLKIQPAELGDSAVYLCASSLELGVATNEKLFFGSGTQLSVL.